The 26 T cell receptor beta chains in this list originate from one sample, sequenced in a study of shared clonotypes between healthy human individuals. The assay was immunoSEQ multiplex PCR, and TCRdb's table has in-frame clones only and misses some. The data show about 2 million clones, 85% to 95% seen once. Sequencing input: naive CD4+ T cells sorted from blood. Described subset: CD45RA+ positively selected. These receptors were collected from a man younger than 35 in good health.

This chain links TRBV10-3 with TRBJ2-5; 11 nucleotides agree with TRBD1. V was pared by 10 bases and J by 3 bases, with 7 bases of the junction left unmatched. Per germline, CDR1 ENHRY and CDR2 SYGVKD. There are 14 residues in the CDR3. CDR3 amino acids: CARAGTGGEETQYF. The DNA for the CDR3 is TGTGCCAGAGCCGGGACAGGGGGAGAAGAGACCCAGTACTTC.

The chain recombines TRBV18 with TRBJ1-1; D not certain. CDR1 is KGHSH and CDR2 is LQKENI in the germline V gene. The germline V and J ends were trimmed by 4 bases and 6 bases, with 9 bases remaining between them. This CDR3 region has 12 residues. CDR3 sequence reads: CASSLGRSEAFF. As DNA, the CDR3 is TGTGCCAGCTCACTAGGACGGTCTGAAGCTTTCTTT.

This clone was observed a handful of times. V is TRBV6-4 and J is TRBJ1-2; 8 positions match TRBD1. From germline, CDR1 is MRHNA and CDR2 SNTAGT. The V and J ends lost 4 bases and 2 bases, in that order; junction bases with no gene match: 6. The CDR3 is 15 residues long. The chain's CDR3 is CASSVNRGSNYGYTF. The CDR3 DNA sequence: TGTGCCAGCAGTGTGAACAGGGGGAGCAACTATGGCTACACCTTC.

The chain combines TRBV28 with TRBJ2-2; tentative D call: TRBD1 (5 bases). Trimming removed 8 bases from V and 5 bases from J, with 15 bases in between. Germline lookup yields CDR1 MDHEN and CDR2 SYDVKM. This CDR3 spans 14 amino acids. The CDR3: CASRTGSRTGELFF. In DNA form, the CDR3 reads TGTGCCAGCCGAACAGGCTCGAGGACCGGGGAGCTGTTTTTT.

This clone is a singleton in its sample. This chain uses TRBV18 with TRBJ2-2, with D hard to call. Germline V gene data show CDR1 as KGHSH and CDR2 as LQKENI. V dropped 1 base and J dropped 3 bases, with 9 bases sitting between them. The CDR3 has 15 residues. CDR3: CASSPLPNDTGELFF. The CDR3 nucleotides read TGTGCCAGCTCACCACTTCCTAACGACACCGGGGAGCTGTTTTTT. Supplemented by reference TRBV18 and TRBJ2-2, the full variable domain reads NAGVMQNPRHLVRRRGQEARLRCSPMKGHSHVYWYRQLPEEGLKFMVYLQKENIIDESGMPKERFSAEFPKEGPSILRIQQVVRGDSAAYFCASSPLPNDTGELFFGEGSRLTVL.

V and J are TRBV13 and TRBJ2-2; D is perhaps TRBD2 (5 bases). This CDR3 comprises 19 residues. From germline, CDR1 is PRHDT and CDR2 FYEKMQ (reference sequence). V was cut by 1 base and J by 0 bases, with 18 bases left in between. CDR3 sequence (DNA): TGTGCCAGCAGCTTAGTGTATATCCGGGAACCGTCGAACACCGGGGAGCTGTTTTTT. It specifies CASSLVYIREPSNTGELFF.

The V call is TRBV7-2, the J call TRBJ2-7; no definite D call. This CDR3 has 14 residues. Trimming left V 1 base short and J 3 bases short, with 10 bases between. From germline, CDR1 is SGHTA and CDR2 FQGNSA. As DNA, the CDR3 is TGTGCCAGCAGCTTAGACAGATCCGGCTACGAGCAGTACTTC. Translation: CASSLDRSGYEQYF.

The V gene is TRBV2, the J gene TRBJ2-6; D might be TRBD1 (5 bases). The CDR3 runs 16 residues. Looked up from germline, CDR1 is SNHLY and CDR2 is FYNNEI. V was cut by 6 bases and J by 2 bases, with 14 bases left in between. The CDR3 DNA reads as TGTGCCAGCAGCCCCCAGGGTCGGACTGGGGCCAACGTCCTGACTTTC. Translating gives CASSPQGRTGANVLTF.

The rearrangement uses TRBV6-6 and TRBJ2-7; 10 positions match TRBD2. Per the germline V gene, CDR1 is MNHNY and CDR2 is SVGAGI (reference sequence). This CDR3 comprises 13 residues. J was trimmed by 3 bases and V by 5 bases; bases with no gene match: 1. The CDR3 here is CASSRTSGYEQYF. CDR3 bases: TGTGCCAGCAGTCGGACTAGCGGCTACGAGCAGTACTTC.

J is TRBJ1-1 and V is TRBV7-2; D is uncertain. The CDR3 is 15 residues long. The V and J ends lost 5 bases and 2 bases respectively, with 15 bases between them. Germline CDR1 and CDR2: SGHTA and FQGNSA. This CDR3 reads CASSLAGGINTEAFF. The DNA of the CDR3 is TGTGCCAGCAGCCTCGCGGGCGGTATCAACACTGAAGCTTTCTTT.

The chain joins TRBV6-6 to TRBJ1-5, with 10 bases matching TRBD1. Germline lookup yields CDR1 MNHNY and CDR2 SVGAGI (reference sequence). J was trimmed by 7 bases and V by 6 bases; bases with no gene match: 12. CDR3 length: 16 residues. The CDR3 DNA is TGTGCCAGCAGCCGCCTGCGCGGGGACAGGGGACAGCCCCAGCATTTT. Amino acids: CASSRLRGDRGQPQHF.

This clone was seen just once. The chain combines TRBV4-1 with TRBJ1-4, with D tentatively TRBD1 (5 bases). The CDR3 sequence is 15 residues long. The germline CDR1 and CDR2 sequences are MGHRA and YSYEKL. Trimming cost V 1 base and J 4 bases, with 10 bases left between them. The CDR3 region is CASSQGSGLNEKLFF. In DNA form, the CDR3 reads TGCGCCAGCAGCCAAGGATCGGGGCTTAATGAAAAACTGTTTTTT.

The J gene is TRBJ1-1, the V gene TRBV10-3; 7 nucleotides agree with TRBD1. The CDR3 length is 12 residues. Germline V gives CDR1 ENHRY, CDR2 SYGVKD. The V gene end was trimmed by 4 bases and the J gene end by 6 bases; junction bases not matched to a gene: 2. This CDR3 reads CAISGTGSEAFF. The CDR3 nucleotides are TGTGCCATCAGTGGGACAGGCTCTGAAGCTTTCTTT.

The chain uses TRBV5-1 and TRBJ2-1; no clear D. This CDR3 is 14 amino acids long. Germline CDR1 SGHRS, CDR2 YFSETQ. V lost 6 bases and J lost 9, with 19 bases in between. CDR3 region: CASTLERSEAEQFF. The CDR3 nucleotides are TGCGCCAGCACCCTTGAACGCAGCGAGGCTGAGCAGTTCTTC. The full variable domain, its missing parts supplied by reference TRBV5-1 and TRBJ2-1, is KAGVTQTPRYLIKTRGQQVTLSCSPISGHRSVSWYQQTPGQGLQFLFEYFSETQRNKGNFPGRFSGRQFSNSRSEMNVSTLELGDSALYLCASTLERSEAEQFFGPGTRLTVL.

V and J are TRBV18 and TRBJ1-4; TRBD1 matches at 9 bases. The CDR3 covers 14 residues. The germline V gene encodes CDR1 KGHSH and CDR2 LQKENI. The J segment lost 4 bases and the V segment lost 8 bases, leaving 5 bases of the junction unmatched. The CDR3 loop reads CASTTGGVNEKLFF. In nucleotides, the CDR3 is TGTGCCAGCACAACAGGGGGCGTTAATGAAAAACTGTTTTTT. Full variable domain (rest looked up from reference TRBV18 and TRBJ1-4): NAGVMQNPRHLVRRRGQEARLRCSPMKGHSHVYWYRQLPEEGLKFMVYLQKENIIDESGMPKERFSAEFPKEGPSILRIQQVVRGDSAAYFCASTTGGVNEKLFFGSGTQLSVL.

V usage is TRBV7-9 and J usage is TRBJ2-7; 10 bases are shared with TRBD2. Per germline, CDR1 SEHNR and CDR2 FQNEAQ (reference sequence). The CDR3 runs to 17 residues. J gave up 2 bases and V 1 base, and 8 bases lay outside the gene matches. The CDR3 is CASSLVLAGVGPYEQYF. The CDR3 coding sequence is TGTGCCAGCAGCTTAGTTCTAGCGGGGGTAGGTCCCTACGAGCAGTACTTC.

This rearrangement joins TRBV6-5 to TRBJ2-7; the match to TRBD1 covers 10 bases. The CDR3 extends over 14 amino acids. J gave up 0 bases and V 10 bases, and 6 bases lay outside the gene matches. The germline V gene has CDR1 MNHEY and CDR2 SVGAGI. The CDR3 sequence is CAKAGQGSSYEQYF. The CDR3 bases are TGTGCCAAGGCGGGACAGGGGAGCTCCTACGAGCAGTACTTC.

The chain uses TRBV11-2 and TRBJ1-3, with D possibly TRBD1 on 5 matching bases. V dropped 3 bases and J dropped 0 bases, with 9 bases sitting between them. The CDR3 is 15 residues long. Germline CDR1 reads SGHAT; CDR2 reads FQNNGV. CDR3 region: CASSLRDYSGNTIYF. Written as DNA, the CDR3 is TGTGCCAGCAGCTTGAGGGACTACTCTGGAAACACCATATATTTT.

This chain connects TRBV10-3 to TRBJ1-1, with a weak D call TRBD1 (5 bases). Trimming stripped 5 bases from V and 4 bases from J, with 17 bases between. The CDR3 is made up of 15 amino acids. The germline V gene encodes CDR1 ENHRY and CDR2 SYGVKD. In DNA, the CDR3 is TGTGCCATCAGTCGGGACCGAGCGGATGGCACTGAAGCTTTCTTT. It is translated as CAISRDRADGTEAFF.

V and J are TRBV5-1 and TRBJ2-7; TRBD1 agrees at 10 bases. Germline V gene lookup returns CDR1 SGHRS and CDR2 YFSETQ. The CDR3 sequence is 14 residues long. V lost 2 bases, J lost 6 bases, and 5 bases stayed unmatched. CDR3 coding DNA: TGCGCCAGCAGCTTTTCCGGGACAGGGGCCGAGCAGTACTTC. Translated: CASSFSGTGAEQYF.

The J gene is TRBJ1-5, the V gene TRBV7-2, with D hard to call. This CDR3 comprises 13 residues. Trimming stripped 2 bases from V and 7 bases from J, with 9 bases between. CDR1 and CDR2 (germline): SGHTA, FQGNSA. Here the CDR3 reads CASSLRLTQPQHF. CDR3 DNA: TGTGCCAGCAGCTTACGTTTGACGCAGCCCCAGCATTTT.

This clone has only one observation. The chain carries TRBV29-1 and TRBJ2-5, with a tentative D call TRBD2 (6 bases). The CDR3 loop spans 13 amino acids. V gave up 4 bases and J gave up 2 bases, with 11 bases separating them. The germline V gene encodes CDR1 SQVTM and CDR2 ANQGSEA. CDR3 nucleotides: TGCAGCGTTGGCGGGGTATCACAAGAGACCCAGTACTTC. Translation: CSVGGVSQETQYF.

The chain employs TRBV9 and TRBJ2-5; no reliable D call. This CDR3 spans 17 amino acids. CDR1 is SGDLS, CDR2 YYNGEE, per germline. V shed 0 bases and J shed 4 bases, with 19 bases lying between them. The CDR3 DNA reads TGTGCCAGCAGCGTAGAATACTTCGGCGGCAGGCTAGAGACCCAGTACTTC. It encodes CASSVEYFGGRLETQYF.

The chain combines TRBV6-4 with TRBJ1-4; tentatively, D is TRBD1 (6 bases). The V and J ends lost 2 bases and 8 bases respectively, with 15 bases between them. This CDR3 is built from 15 residues. Germline assignment: CDR1 MRHNA and CDR2 SNTAGT. The CDR3 loop is CASSDVPGASEKLFF. CDR3 bases: TGTGCCAGCAGTGACGTGCCGGGGGCGTCAGAAAAACTGTTTTTT.

In its sample, this clone was seen once. Other DNA sequences in this sample translate to the same CDR3. V gene TRBV7-8 combines with J gene TRBJ2-7; possibly TRBD2 for D (5 bases). The length of the CDR3 is 12 residues. CDR1 and CDR2 (germline): SGHVS, FQNEAQ. Trimming cost V 5 bases and J 4 bases, with 9 bases left between them. In nucleotides, the CDR3 is TGTGCCAGCAGCCCCGGCGGGTACGAGCAGTACTTC. Its translation: CASSPGGYEQYF.

This clone was detected only once. The rearrangement links TRBV5-4 to TRBJ2-7, with 7 bases that match TRBD1. The CDR3 sequence is 13 residues long. Germline CDR1 and CDR2: SGHNT and YYREEE (reference sequence). V shed 2 bases, J shed 5 bases, and the junction held 4 bases outside the gene matches. CDR3 coding DNA: TGTGCCAGCAGCTTAACGACAGGGAACGAGCAGTACTTC. Translating it yields CASSLTTGNEQYF.